This T cell receptor (beta chain) was recorded in a study of cytomegalovirus exposure and HLA in healthy donors. This clone was picked up a small number of times. This CDR3 is built from 15 residues. Germline V lookup: CDR1 MRHNA, CDR2 SNTAGT. V lost 5 bases and J lost 0; bases outside the gene matches: 4. With 60 Vbeta and 13 Jbeta primers, the PCR was carried out. Data came from immunoSEQ multiplex PCR; TCRdb stores just in-frame clones and leaves some out. The repertoire holds about 150,000 clones, around nine tenths seen once, with more than 4% in the top ten. The rearrangement uses TRBV6-4 and TRBJ2-3; 8 nucleotides line up with TRBD2. The sample comprised PBMCs. This TCR derives from a woman in her thirties in good health and CMV-seronegative. The CDR3 sequence is CASSPGGASTDTQYF. The CDR3 DNA follows: TGTGCCAGCAGTCCCGGGGGGGCTAGCACAGATACGCAGTATTTT.